The present T cell receptor (beta chain) was sequenced within a study of T cells in Graves' hyperthyroidism and ophthalmopathy. Study summary: The blood sample was taken at first diagnosis, before treatment began. Study conclusions and caveats: Progression to ophthalmopathy was predicted a median of approximately 6.4 months early.

What was amplified from RNA transcripts were TCR beta CDR3 regions. The TCR CDR3 was amplified in a first-round RT-PCR using the HTBI primer set. A single record per CDR3 protein comes from TCRdb applying MiXCR to the multiplex PCR reads. The sample lists more than 550,000 distinct CDR3 sequences; 17% were seen once. V lost 6 bases to trimming and J lost 5 bases, with 17 bases between them. In germline, CDR1 is ENHRY, CDR2 SYGVKD. The CDR3 runs to 14 residues. Graves' hyperthyroidism without ophthalmopathy progression within 18 months was termed stable. Diagnoses used clinical symptoms, serum thyroxine and TRAb, thyroid ultrasound and orbital computed tomography. This clonotype appeared a few times. Its cognate antigen is unknown.

Sample: blood. This chain connects TRBV10-3 to TRBJ2-7; possible D gene TRBD2, 5 bases. This clonotype was sampled from a man aged 50 to 59 with Graves' hyperthyroidism. The CDR3 reads CAISPGIDGDEQYF. In DNA form, the CDR3 reads TGTGCCATCAGCCCGGGCATAGACGGGGACGAGCAGTACTTC.